The rows below give T cell receptor beta chains drawn from one sample of a study of T cell responses to AZD1222 COVID-19 vaccine. Assay used: immunoSEQ multiplex PCR; TCRdb lists only in-frame clones, some missing. Of fewer than 250,000 clones listed, approximately 94% are singletons. The sample here was peripheral blood, taken on day 0 of MenACWY control vaccination. The source of these receptors is an adult in good health. Both conserved end residues are part of each CDR3. Fields, in order: D gene, clone size, V gene, CDR3 length, J gene, CDR3 DNA, CDR3 protein. D genes are given only for firm matches. The size field is filled for only some rows; it gives once, few, many or a size class.

D gene: NA
clone size: NA
V gene: TRBV19
CDR3 length: 15
J gene: TRBJ1-5
CDR3 DNA: TGTGCCAGTAGTATAATTATCCAGGGGAGTCAGCCCCAGCATTTT
CDR3 protein: CASSIIIQGSQPQHF

D gene: TRBD2
clone size: NA
V gene: TRBV19
CDR3 length: 14
J gene: TRBJ2-2
CDR3 DNA: TGTGCCAGTAGTTCTAGCGGGAACACCGGGGAGCTGTTTTTT
CDR3 protein: CASSSSGNTGELFF

D gene: NA
clone size: NA
V gene: TRBV2
CDR3 length: 10
J gene: TRBJ1-3
CDR3 DNA: TGTGCCAGCAGTGACTACACCATATATTTT
CDR3 protein: CASSDYTIYF

D gene: NA
clone size: NA
V gene: TRBV5-1
CDR3 length: 14
J gene: TRBJ2-1
CDR3 DNA: TGCGCCAGCAGCAGAGGGACTGGAAACAATGAGCAGTTCTTC
CDR3 protein: CASSRGTGNNEQFF

D gene: TRBD2
clone size: NA
V gene: TRBV3-1/TRBV3-2
CDR3 length: 15
J gene: TRBJ2-1
CDR3 DNA: TGTGCCAGCAGCCAATCGCTAGCGGGGGTGGGGGAGCAGTTCTTC
CDR3 protein: CASSQSLAGVGEQFF

D gene: NA
clone size: NA
V gene: TRBV28
CDR3 length: 12
J gene: TRBJ1-3
CDR3 DNA: TGTGCCAGCAGTTTCCAAGGAAACACCATATATTTT
CDR3 protein: CASSFQGNTIYF

D gene: NA
clone size: NA
V gene: TRBV5-5
CDR3 length: 14
J gene: TRBJ1-5
CDR3 DNA: TGTGCCAGCAGCTTGATGTTTGGGTATCAGCCCCAGCATTTT
CDR3 protein: CASSLMFGYQPQHF

D gene: TRBD1
clone size: NA
V gene: TRBV7-3
CDR3 length: 13
J gene: TRBJ2-5
CDR3 DNA: TGTGCCACCGCAGACAGGGGGCGAGAGACCCAGTACTTC
CDR3 protein: CATADRGRETQYF

D gene: TRBD1
clone size: NA
V gene: TRBV27
CDR3 length: 14
J gene: TRBJ1-1
CDR3 DNA: TGTGCCAGCAGCCTACAGGGGGCGCAAACTGAAGCTTTCTTT
CDR3 protein: CASSLQGAQTEAFF

D gene: NA
clone size: NA
V gene: TRBV7-2
CDR3 length: 14
J gene: TRBJ1-3
CDR3 DNA: TGTGCCAGCAGCCCGGGCCTCTCTGGAAACACCATATATTTT
CDR3 protein: CASSPGLSGNTIYF

D gene: NA
clone size: NA
V gene: TRBV5-1
CDR3 length: 14
J gene: TRBJ1-6
CDR3 DNA: TGCGCCAGCAGATCGGACAGCTATAATTCACCCCTCCACTTT
CDR3 protein: CASRSDSYNSPLHF

D gene: NA
clone size: once
V gene: TRBV3-1/TRBV3-2
CDR3 length: 13
J gene: TRBJ2-3
CDR3 DNA: TGTGCCAGCAGCTCCCTAGCCGCAGATACGCAGTATTTT
CDR3 protein: CASSSLAADTQYF

D gene: NA
clone size: NA
V gene: TRBV7-2
CDR3 length: 15
J gene: TRBJ1-4
CDR3 DNA: TGTGCCAGCAGCTTAGTTTCAGGAACTAATGAAAAACTGTTTTTT
CDR3 protein: CASSLVSGTNEKLFF

D gene: NA
clone size: NA
V gene: TRBV6-5
CDR3 length: 15
J gene: TRBJ1-5
CDR3 DNA: TGTGCCAGCAGACGTGACAGGCTAAGCAATCAGCCCCAGCATTTT
CDR3 protein: CASRRDRLSNQPQHF

D gene: NA
clone size: once
V gene: TRBV4-1
CDR3 length: 17
J gene: TRBJ1-2
CDR3 DNA: TGCGCCAGCAGTCTACTAGCGCACAGGCAAGCTAACTATGGCTACACCTTC
CDR3 protein: CASSLLAHRQANYGYTF

D gene: NA
clone size: once
V gene: TRBV18
CDR3 length: 15
J gene: TRBJ1-1
CDR3 DNA: TGTGCCAGCTCACCAGGAAGGGGCCGGGACACTGAAGCTTTCTTT
CDR3 protein: CASSPGRGRDTEAFF

D gene: TRBD2
clone size: few
V gene: TRBV19
CDR3 length: 16
J gene: TRBJ2-3
CDR3 DNA: TGTGCCAGTAGTATAGGAACTAGCGGGGGCACAGATACGCAGTATTTT
CDR3 protein: CASSIGTSGGTDTQYF

D gene: NA
clone size: NA
V gene: TRBV7-2
CDR3 length: 14
J gene: TRBJ2-5
CDR3 DNA: TGTGCCAGCACCACCGGACAAGGGTCCGGGACCCAGTACTTC
CDR3 protein: CASTTGQGSGTQYF

D gene: TRBD1
clone size: once
V gene: TRBV6-5
CDR3 length: 15
J gene: TRBJ2-3
CDR3 DNA: TGTGCCAGCAGCCGAGACAGGGGGCAGGGAGATACGCAGTATTTT
CDR3 protein: CASSRDRGQGDTQYF

D gene: TRBD1
clone size: NA
V gene: TRBV27
CDR3 length: 16
J gene: TRBJ2-1
CDR3 DNA: TGTGCCAGCAATTGGAATTCGGGACAGGTTGCCAATGAGCAGTTCTTC
CDR3 protein: CASNWNSGQVANEQFF

D gene: TRBD1
clone size: NA
V gene: TRBV7-6
CDR3 length: 18
J gene: TRBJ1-3
CDR3 DNA: TGTGCCAGCAGCTTAGAAATCGGCAGGGGGAACTCTGGAAACACCATATATTTT
CDR3 protein: CASSLEIGRGNSGNTIYF

D gene: NA
clone size: once
V gene: TRBV5-1
CDR3 length: 13
J gene: TRBJ1-2
CDR3 DNA: TGCGCCAGCAGCCCGGGACAAGTCTATGGCTACACCTTC
CDR3 protein: CASSPGQVYGYTF

D gene: TRBD1
clone size: NA
V gene: TRBV5-1
CDR3 length: 16
J gene: TRBJ1-2
CDR3 DNA: TGCGCCAGCAGCTTGGCCAGACCAGGGGGCGCGGGTGGCTACACCTTC
CDR3 protein: CASSLARPGGAGGYTF

D gene: NA
clone size: NA
V gene: TRBV19
CDR3 length: 15
J gene: TRBJ1-2
CDR3 DNA: TGTGCCAGTAGTATAGATTCCCCGGCAGGCTATGGCTACACCTTC
CDR3 protein: CASSIDSPAGYGYTF

D gene: TRBD1
clone size: NA
V gene: TRBV7-2
CDR3 length: 18
J gene: TRBJ1-3
CDR3 DNA: TGTGCCAGCAGCCCGACTTTGTCCAGGGGGAGGCCGGGGAACACCATATATTTT
CDR3 protein: CASSPTLSRGRPGNTIYF

D gene: TRBD1
clone size: NA
V gene: TRBV5-4
CDR3 length: 16
J gene: TRBJ1-4
CDR3 DNA: TGTGCCAGCAGCCCTGGGGACAGGGGGGATAATGAAAAACTGTTTTTT
CDR3 protein: CASSPGDRGDNEKLFF

D gene: TRBD1
clone size: NA
V gene: TRBV11-2
CDR3 length: 16
J gene: TRBJ2-7
CDR3 DNA: TGTGCCAGCAGCTTCACCCGTTCGGACAGGGTCTACGAGCAGTACTTC
CDR3 protein: CASSFTRSDRVYEQYF

D gene: TRBD2
clone size: NA
V gene: TRBV7-7
CDR3 length: 16
J gene: TRBJ2-3
CDR3 DNA: TGTGCCAGCAGCCAACTAGCGGGGGGAAGCACAGATACGCAGTATTTT
CDR3 protein: CASSQLAGGSTDTQYF

D gene: TRBD2
clone size: NA
V gene: TRBV4-2
CDR3 length: 16
J gene: TRBJ2-3
CDR3 DNA: TGTGCCAGCAGCCAAGATCCCCAGCGGGGGACGGAGTCGCAGTATTTT
CDR3 protein: CASSQDPQRGTESQYF